These 25 T cell receptor beta chains share one sample of origin, sequenced in a study of blood T cell repertoires in COVID-19. The protocol was immunoSEQ multiplex PCR, while the TCRdb copy is restricted to in-frame clones and leaves out a portion. The sample includes approximately 230,000 clones, 70% to 90% of them seen just once. Material: peripheral blood. All receptors derive from a man older than 75 with acute or convalescent COVID-19.

The chain joins TRBV18 to TRBJ1-1; D might be TRBD1 (5 bases). The CDR3 consists of 18 residues. Germline CDR1 KGHSH, CDR2 LQKENI. The V gene lost 2 bases and the J gene lost 2 bases, with 21 bases spanning the gap. DNA of the CDR3: TGTGCCAGCTCACCAAACCCGGTCTTGGGGCGGCAAAACACTGAAGCTTTCTTT. Amino acid sequence: CASSPNPVLGRQNTEAFF.

V and J are TRBV5-6 and TRBJ1-5, with 9 positions matching TRBD1. The CDR3 extends over 16 amino acids. Losses at the gene ends were 0 bases for V and 7 bases for J; bases not matched to a gene: 8. Germline lookup yields CDR1 SGHDT and CDR2 YYEEEE. CDR3 in DNA: TGTGCCAGCAGCTTGGGGACAGGGGTAGGGGTCCAGCCCCAGCATTTT. Translation gives CASSLGTGVGVQPQHF.

This clone has a handful of counts. The J gene is TRBJ1-5, the V gene TRBV2; possibly TRBD1 for D (5 bases). Deletions cut 0 bases from V and 2 bases from J, with 8 bases between. Germline lookup yields CDR1 SNHLY and CDR2 FYNNEI. CDR3 length: 15 residues. This CDR3 is CASSEAQGGNQPQHF. In DNA form, the CDR3 reads TGTGCCAGCAGTGAAGCCCAGGGCGGCAATCAGCCCCAGCATTTT.

The V and J genes are TRBV3-1 (or the pseudogene TRBV3-2) and TRBJ2-2, with no clear D. Germline loops: CDR1 LGHDT, CDR2 YNNKEL (reference sequence). Deletions cut 4 bases from V and 1 base from J, with 10 bases between. The CDR3 covers 15 residues. The CDR3 reads CASSPRYGNTGELFF. The CDR3, as DNA: TGTGCCAGCAGCCCCCGGTACGGGAACACCGGGGAGCTGTTTTTT.

This clone was seen just once. V gene TRBV4-3 combines with J gene TRBJ1-4; D is unresolved. The germline CDR1 and CDR2 sequences are LGHNA and YSLEER. This CDR3 is 16 amino acids long. Trimming pared 1 base from V and 4 bases from J, leaving 13 bases between. CDR3 amino acids: CASSQGLGPGNEKLFF. The CDR3 DNA reads as TGCGCCAGCAGCCAAGGGCTGGGTCCGGGTAATGAAAAACTGTTTTTT.

V is TRBV5-1 and J is TRBJ1-2, with 8 positions matching TRBD1. Germline trimming cut 0 bases from V and 6 bases from J; bases unmatched to any gene: 10. The CDR3 runs to 16 residues. The germline gives CDR1 SGHRS, CDR2 YFSETQ. CDR3 loop: CASSLAQGTGQDGYTF. The CDR3 DNA is TGCGCCAGCAGCTTGGCCCAGGGGACAGGCCAAGATGGCTACACCTTC.

This clone was counted a single time. The V call is TRBV2, the J call TRBJ2-3, with 7 nucleotides matching TRBD2. This CDR3 comprises 16 residues. V shed 5 bases, J shed 2 bases, and the junction held 10 bases outside the gene matches. CDR1 is SNHLY and CDR2 is FYNNEI in the germline V gene. CDR3 sequence: CASSLLSGPATDTQYF. The CDR3 coding sequence is TGTGCCAGCAGTCTCCTTAGCGGGCCAGCCACAGATACGCAGTATTTT. The whole variable domain, remainder taken from reference TRBV2 and TRBJ2-3, is EPEVTQTPSHQVTQMGQEVILRCVPISNHLYFYWYRQILGQKVEFLVSFYNNEISEKSEIFDDQFSVERPDGSNFTLKIRSTKLEDSAMYFCASSLLSGPATDTQYFGPGTRLTVL.

CDR3 sequence (DNA): TGTGCCAGCAGCGCCCAGTTTCGAAACACTGAAGCTTTCTTT. Its translation: CASSAQFRNTEAFF. V is TRBV9 and J is TRBJ1-1; D call uncertain. V was trimmed by 3 bases and J by 2 bases, leaving 11 bases between them. This CDR3 contains 14 residues. The germline CDR1 and CDR2 sequences are SGDLS and YYNGEE. The full variable domain, its missing parts supplied by reference TRBV9 and TRBJ1-1, is DSGVTQTPKHLITATGQRVTLRCSPRSGDLSVYWYQQSLDQGLQFLIQYYNGEERAKGNILERFSAQQFPDLHSELNLSSLELGDSALYFCASSAQFRNTEAFFGQGTRLTVV.

This rearrangement joins TRBV7-2 to TRBJ2-4; 9 bases fit TRBD1. The V segment lost 5 bases and the J segment 0 bases; nucleotides outside the gene matches: 8. CDR3 length: 17 residues. Germline V lookup: CDR1 SGHTA, CDR2 FQGNSA. CDR3 sequence (DNA): TGTGCCAGCAGCCCGGGACAGGGTTCACTAGCCAAAAACATTCAGTACTTC. Amino acid sequence: CASSPGQGSLAKNIQYF.

The chain links TRBV6-1 to TRBJ1-5, with unresolved D. V was pared by 0 bases and J by 1 base, with 10 bases between. The CDR3 totals 16 residues. Per germline, CDR1 MNHNS and CDR2 SASEGT. CDR3 amino acids: CASSEARERSNQPQHF. In DNA, the CDR3 is TGTGCCAGCAGTGAAGCGAGAGAAAGAAGCAATCAGCCCCAGCATTTT.

V gene TRBV18 combines with J gene TRBJ2-7; D gene ambiguous. This CDR3 contains 12 residues. Trimming took off 0 bases at V and 2 bases at J, with 2 bases between the two ends. Germline V gene data show CDR1 as KGHSH and CDR2 as LQKENI. The CDR3 loop reads CASSPPTYEQYF. CDR3 DNA: TGTGCCAGCTCACCACCCACCTACGAGCAGTACTTC.

The genes are TRBV6-5 and TRBJ2-3, with TRBD2 matching over 8 bases. This CDR3 has 14 residues. Losses at the gene ends were 6 bases for V and 2 bases for J; bases not matched to a gene: 4. CDR1 is MNHEY and CDR2 is SVGAGI in the germline V gene. DNA of the CDR3: TGTGCCAGCAGGCGGGGGGACTACACAGATACGCAGTATTTT. Amino acids: CASRRGDYTDTQYF.

V usage is TRBV18 and J usage is TRBJ2-1, with a tentative D call TRBD1 (5 bases). The CDR3 is 15 residues long. The V end lost 3 bases, the J end lost 2 bases, and 11 bases lay between the germline ends. Per germline, CDR1 KGHSH and CDR2 LQKENI. CDR3 protein: CASSPQDKAYNEQFF. CDR3 bases: TGTGCCAGCTCACCTCAGGACAAGGCCTACAATGAGCAGTTCTTC.

The chain is built from TRBV5-1 and TRBJ1-4, with 7 bases aligning to TRBD1. This CDR3 has 14 amino acids. With 5 bases clipped from V and 6 bases from J, the junction kept 7 bases outside the gene matches. Germline values: CDR1 SGHRS, CDR2 YFSETQ. The CDR3 nucleotides are TGCGCCAGCAGAGAAGGGGGCGCAGATGAAAAACTGTTTTTT. Encoded protein: CASREGGADEKLFF.

This chain connects TRBV15 to TRBJ2-5, with D perhaps matching TRBD1 (6 bases). V lost 5 bases and J 5 bases, leaving 21 bases between the germline ends. Germline CDR1 LNHNV, CDR2 YYDKDF (reference sequence). The CDR3 spans 16 residues. In DNA form, the CDR3 reads TGTGCCACCAGCCCCCCGGGCAGGGGCATAGTTGAGACCCAGTACTTC. The encoded protein is CATSPPGRGIVETQYF.

V is TRBV19 and J is TRBJ2-3; 15 bases map to TRBD2. With 11 bases clipped from V and 5 bases from J, the junction kept 11 bases outside the gene matches. Looked up from germline, CDR1 is LNHDA and CDR2 is SQIVND (reference sequence). This CDR3 is built from 16 residues. This CDR3 is CASRDRGLAGGDTQYF. CDR3 bases: TGTGCCTCCCGGGACAGGGGACTAGCGGGAGGAGATACGCAGTATTTT.

The chain joins TRBV10-3 to TRBJ2-2; 12 positions match TRBD1. J gave up 6 bases and V 3 bases, and 2 bases lay outside the gene matches. This CDR3 spans 15 amino acids. The germline V gene has CDR1 ENHRY and CDR2 SYGVKD. The CDR3 loop is CAISDRDRGPGELFF. CDR3 coding DNA: TGTGCCATCAGTGATAGGGACAGGGGGCCCGGGGAGCTGTTTTTT.

The CDR3 region has the DNA TGTGCCAGCAGTGACTCTCCGGGGAATACGCAGTATTTT. It yields the protein CASSDSPGNTQYF. The V call is TRBV6-4, the J call TRBJ2-3; possible D gene TRBD2, 5 bases. V was clipped by 0 bases and J by 7 bases, with 8 bases between them. Germline loops: CDR1 MRHNA, CDR2 SNTAGT. This CDR3 has 13 amino acids.

The chain carries TRBV23-1 and TRBJ1-5, with D tentatively TRBD1 (6 bases). TRBV23-1 is an ORF; its function is uncertain. V shed 7 bases and J shed 4 bases, with 11 bases lying between them. There are 13 residues in the CDR3. The CDR3 DNA reads TGCGCCAGCAACGACAGGTTAAATCAGCCCCAGCATTTT. Translated, it gives CASNDRLNQPQHF.

The rearrangement uses TRBV4-3 and TRBJ1-4; TRBD1 matches at 9 bases. The CDR3 loop spans 13 amino acids. V dropped 4 bases and J dropped 11; count of bases not matched to a gene: 5. Per germline, CDR1 LGHNA and CDR2 YSLEER. CDR3 nucleotide sequence: TGCGCCAGCAGCCCGGACAGGGGATTGAAACTGTTTTTT. It translates to CASSPDRGLKLFF.

The chain links TRBV28 to TRBJ1-5, with 7 bases aligning to TRBD1. The CDR3 spans 14 residues. J was trimmed by 5 bases and V by 5 bases; bases with no gene match: 6. Germline lookup yields CDR1 MDHEN and CDR2 SYDVKM. The DNA of the CDR3 is TGTGCCAGCAGTATTCAGGGGGAGCATCAGCCCCAGCATTTT. Encoded protein: CASSIQGEHQPQHF.

The V gene is TRBV24-1, the J gene TRBJ2-5, with 7 nucleotides matching TRBD2. This CDR3 has 15 amino acids. The V gene's germline CDR1 is KGHDR and CDR2 SFDVKD. The ends lost 6 bases at V and 0 bases at J; junction bases unmatched: 6. CDR3 amino acids: CATSSGGSDQETQYF. The CDR3 DNA reads as TGTGCCACCAGTTCGGGGGGAAGCGACCAAGAGACCCAGTACTTC.

The V and J genes are TRBV7-2 and TRBJ2-5; 10 nucleotides align to TRBD2. Losses at the gene ends were 3 bases for V and 6 bases for J; bases not matched to a gene: 10. CDR1 and CDR2 (germline): SGHTA, FQGNSA. The CDR3 runs 16 residues. CDR3 in DNA: TGTGCCAGCAGCTTGGTCAGCGGGGGGGGTGATAAGACCCAGTACTTC. Its protein is CASSLVSGGGDKTQYF.

The V call is TRBV19, the J call TRBJ2-1, with D possibly matching TRBD2 (6 bases). The V gene lost 4 bases and the J gene lost 5 bases, with 9 bases spanning the gap. The length of the CDR3 is 13 residues. Germline loops: CDR1 LNHDA, CDR2 SQIVND (reference sequence). This chain's CDR3 is CASSRRVNNEQFF. The CDR3 DNA is TGTGCCAGTAGTAGGAGGGTTAACAATGAGCAGTTCTTC.

The chain links TRBV2 to TRBJ2-1; 8 bases map to TRBD2. The V and J ends lost 3 bases and 0 bases, in that order; junction bases with no gene match: 16. The CDR3 extends over 20 amino acids. From germline, CDR1 is SNHLY and CDR2 FYNNEI. The DNA for the CDR3 is TGTGCCAGCAGTGACCCCCAGCGGGGGCCCCAATCGAGCTCCTACAATGAGCAGTTCTTC. Translation gives CASSDPQRGPQSSSYNEQFF.